The 23 T cell receptor beta chains presented below share a single source sample, sequenced in a study of tumor and adjacent non-tumor tissue in lung cancer. A modified ARM-PCR protocol with three rounds of nested PCR amplified TCRbeta. TCRdb reprocessed the multiplex PCR reads via MiXCR and lists one record per CDR3 protein. This sample yields 60,000 to 90,000 distinct CDR3 sequences, of which 60% to 80% are seen a single time; about 12% belongs to the top ten. This sample's RNA came from whole unsorted tissue. Sequenced material: lung tumor tissue. These receptors originate from a woman aged 45-65 years with non-small cell lung cancer.

Points on this clonotype: At one boundary the junction diverges from the germline segment, which might be a read error. The chain uses TRBV6-1 and TRBJ2-7, with D perhaps matching TRBD1 (7 bases). The germline V gene has CDR1 MNHNS and CDR2 SASEGT. The CDR3 spans 12 residues. The chain's CDR3 is CVSRGDIYEQYF. The CDR3 DNA is TGTGTCAGCAGGGGGGATATCTACGAGCAGTATTTC.

With regard to this clonotype: The CDR3 carries no conserved terminal phenylalanine or tryptophan, so it likely arises from a read error. This sequence joins TRBV12-3 or TRBV12-4 and TRBJ2-3, with 7 bases lining up with TRBD2. The CDR3 length is 14 residues. Germline trimming cut 5 bases from V and 3 bases from J; bases unmatched to any gene: 5. The CDR3 protein is CASSPRRGTDTQYS. The CDR3 DNA sequence: TGTGCCAGCAGTCCCAGGCGGGGGACAGATACGCAGTATTCT.

This clonotype was observed a handful of times. A much larger clone lies a single base off, so this may be a read error. The chain joins TRBV10-2 to TRBJ1-2; D not certain. In germline, CDR1 is WSHSY, CDR2 SAAADI. V lost 2 bases and J 0 bases, leaving 7 bases between the germline ends. The CDR3 is 14 residues long. Written as DNA, the CDR3 is TGCGCCAGCAGTGAGAACAGATCTAACTATGGCTACACCTTC. Translating gives CASSENRSNYGYTF.

The V gene is TRBV6-5, the J gene TRBJ2-1, with D perhaps given as TRBD1 or TRBD2 (6 bases each). The CDR3 contains 15 residues. The germline CDR1 and CDR2 sequences are MNHEY and SVGAGI. Trimming cost V 8 bases and J 6 bases, with 20 bases left between them. CDR3 nucleotide sequence: TGTGCCAGCGGTATTGGGGGGACATGGTTCAATGAGCAGTTCTTC. Protein product: CASGIGGTWFNEQFF.

About this clonotype itself: No conserved phenylalanine or tryptophan ends this CDR3, so it is likely a read error. This chain connects TRBV10-2 to TRBJ1-2; tentative D call: TRBD1 (5 bases). Trimming shortened V by 2 bases and J by 6 bases, and 7 bases separated the two germline ends. The CDR3 loop spans 12 amino acids. From germline, CDR1 is WSHSY and CDR2 SAAADI. Here the CDR3 reads CASSETGDGYTI. The CDR3 DNA reads as TGCGCCAGCAGTGAGACAGGAGATGGCTACACCATC.

Points on this clonotype: One junction end disagrees with the germline gene, perhaps due to a read error. The CDR3 reads CASSFPSTSGRSNSYVQYF. The CDR3 DNA reads TGTGCCAGCAGCTTCCCATCGACTAGTGGGAGGTCAAACTCCTACGTGCAGTACTTC. This rearrangement joins TRBV7-2 to TRBJ2-7; maybe TRBD2 (6 bases). The germline V gene encodes CDR1 SGHTA and CDR2 FQGNSA. The CDR3 spans 19 residues. Full variable domain (remainder filled in from reference TRBV7-2 and TRBJ2-7): GAGVSQSPSNKVTEKGKDVELRCDPISGHTALYWYRQSLGQGLEFLIYFQGNSAPDKSGLPSDRFSAERTGGSVSTLTIQRTQQEDSAVYLCASSFPSTSGRSNSYVQYFGPGTRLTVT.

Concerning this clonotype itself: At one boundary the junction diverges from the germline segment, which might be a read error. The chain recombines TRBV6-6 with TRBJ2-3; D could derive from TRBD1 or TRBD2 (5 bases each). This CDR3 contains 14 residues. Per the germline V gene, CDR1 is MNHNY and CDR2 is SVGAGI (reference sequence). In DNA, the CDR3 is TGTGCCAGCAACCCCAGGGAGAGCACAGATGCGCAGTATTTT. Its translation: CASNPRESTDAQYF.

About this clonotype itself: An end of the junction differs from the germline gene, which may be a read error. The chain is built from TRBV4-1 and TRBJ2-6; no reliable D call. Germline V gene lookup returns CDR1 MGHRA and CDR2 YSYEKL. The CDR3 runs to 15 residues. The DNA for the CDR3 is TGCACCAGCAGCCAAGAAGGGTCCGGGGCCAACGTCCTGACTTTC. Amino acid sequence: CTSSQEGSGANVLTF.

The chain employs TRBV28 and TRBJ2-7; TRBD2 matches at 8 bases. The junction had 11 bases not matched to a gene; V was cut back by 5 bases and J by 5 bases. This CDR3 contains 15 residues. CDR1 MDHEN and CDR2 SYDVKM come from the germline V gene. The CDR3, as DNA: TGTGCCAGCAGTCGTGAGCGGGAGCTGAGCGACGAGCAGTACTTC. Protein sequence: CASSRERELSDEQYF.

Comment on this clonotype: Germline is not matched at one junction end, which may reflect a read error. The gene calls are TRBV7-9 and TRBJ2-5; 9 bases map to TRBD1. This CDR3 comprises 15 residues. In germline, CDR1 is SEHNR, CDR2 FQNEAQ (reference sequence). The CDR3 region has the DNA TGTGCCAGTAGCTTATGGGGACAGGGCACAGTGACCCAGTACTTC. Its translation: CASSLWGQGTVTQYF.

On this clonotype: The junction departs from germline at one end; a sequencing error may be responsible. This chain uses TRBV6-1 with TRBJ2-7, with TRBD1 matching 7 bases. This CDR3 contains 15 residues. Germline V gene data show CDR1 as MNHNS and CDR2 as SASEGT. CDR3 sequence reads: CASSEANRGVYKQYF. The CDR3 DNA sequence: TGTGCCAGCAGTGAAGCGAACAGGGGAGTATACAAGCAGTATTTC.

This clonotype was counted only a few times. The junction shows a germline mismatch at one end, possibly a read error. The gene calls are TRBV15 and TRBJ2-1; 7 nucleotides line up with TRBD1. The CDR3 is made up of 15 amino acids. Germline V gene sequence: CDR1 LNHNV, CDR2 YYDKDF (reference sequence). The CDR3 DNA follows: TGTGCCACCAGCAGACCGGGACAGCAATACAATGAGCAATTCTTC. It codes for CATSRPGQQYNEQFF. Full variable domain (missing parts from reference TRBV15 and TRBJ2-1): DAMVIQNPRYQVTQFGKPVTLSCSQTLNHNVMYWYQQKSSQAPKLLFHYYDKDFNNEADTPDNFQSRRPNTSFCFLDIRSPGLGDTAMYLCATSRPGQQYNEQFFGPGTRLTVL.

As regards this clonotype: This may be a read error: a much more frequent sequence differs by one nucleotide. The rearrangement joins TRBV28 to TRBJ1-3; 7 nucleotides line up with TRBD1. The germline V gene has CDR1 MDHEN and CDR2 SYDVKM. The CDR3 length is 12 residues. The CDR3 here is CVSTYRGYTIYF. The CDR3, as DNA: TGTGTCAGCACCTACAGGGGATACACCATATATTTT.

Points on this clonotype: The conserved closing phenylalanine or tryptophan is absent in this CDR3, likely reflecting a read error. V usage is TRBV12-3 or TRBV12-4 and J usage is TRBJ2-1; 7 bases align to TRBD2. This CDR3 is 15 amino acids long. In nucleotides, the CDR3 is TGCGCCAGCAGTTTAGAGGCTAGCGGATACAATGAGCAGTTCTTA. This encodes CASSLEASGYNEQFL.

The chain joins TRBV11-2 to TRBJ1-1; D is unresolved. Trimming shortened V by 5 bases and J by 8 bases, and 18 bases separated the two germline ends. The CDR3 loop spans 14 amino acids. CDR1 is SGHAT and CDR2 is FQNNGV in the germline V gene. Here the CDR3 DNA reads TGTGCCAGCAGCGTGCTAGTGCTGGGAACCGAAGCTTTCTTT. Amino acids: CASSVLVLGTEAFF.

Regarding this clonotype: A read error may account for a junction end that differs from germline. This chain joins TRBV12-3 or TRBV12-4 and TRBJ1-5, with 7 bases fitting TRBD1. The CDR3 has 12 residues. CDR3 protein: CVSRGERQPQHF. The CDR3 DNA reads as TGTGTCAGCAGGGGGGAGCGTCAGCCCCAGCATTTT.

This clonotype was seen just once. A read error may explain this, as a much larger clone is one base away. V and J are TRBV11-3 and TRBJ2-1; D gene unclear. The CDR3 is made up of 13 amino acids. The V end was cut by 9 bases, the J end by 8 bases, with 17 bases between. Germline V gives CDR1 SGHNT, CDR2 YENEEA. Here the CDR3 reads CARSGSQGHEQFF. In nucleotides, the CDR3 is TGTGCCAGATCGGGCTCTCAAGGCCATGAGCAGTTCTTC.

The sample holds many counts of this clonotype. The junction shows a germline mismatch at one end, possibly a read error. V is TRBV12-3 or TRBV12-4 and J is TRBJ2-6; no definite D call. CDR3 size: 15 residues. The CDR3 DNA is TGTGCCAACAGTTTTCGGGTCTCTGGGGCCAACGTCCTGACTTTC. Its protein is CANSFRVSGANVLTF.

A note on this clonotype: The CDR3 ends on some other residue instead of the conserved phenylalanine or tryptophan, so this is likely a read error. This chain joins TRBV28 and TRBJ2-3, with D tentatively TRBD1 or TRBD2 (6 bases each). Germline CDR1 and CDR2: MDHEN and SYDVKM. V lost 5 bases, J lost 8 bases, and 23 bases lay in between. The CDR3 has 16 amino acids. CDR3 bases: TGTGCCAGCAGTCCAGGGGTAGCGGAATTGGGGCGTACGCAGTATCTT. Translated: CASSPGVAELGRTQYL.

This clonotype was picked up one time. The chain has TRBV12-3 or TRBV12-4 and TRBJ2-5, with a weak D call TRBD2 (5 bases). The CDR3 has 12 residues. V lost 0 bases and J lost 14, with 13 bases in between. CDR3 protein: CASSLAIGVQYF. DNA of the CDR3: TGTGCCAGCAGTTTAGCCATCGGGGTCCAATACTTC.

Only one count was recorded for this clonotype. The CDR3 here is CSARSRGAAGELFF. In DNA form, the CDR3 reads TGCAGTGCTAGATCAAGGGGGGCGGCCGGGGAGCTGTTTTTT. The V gene is TRBV20-1, the J gene TRBJ2-2; the D call may be TRBD1 or TRBD2 (6 bases each). The CDR3 runs 14 residues. The V end was cut by 2 bases, the J end by 6 bases, with 13 bases between. The germline gives CDR1 DFQATT, CDR2 SNEGSKA (reference sequence).

V is TRBV29-1 and J is TRBJ1-1; 10 nucleotides line up with TRBD1. CDR1 SQVTM and CDR2 ANQGSEA come from the germline V gene. With V trimmed by 4 bases and J by 7 bases, 12 bases remained unmatched. This CDR3 has 15 amino acids. The CDR3 loop is CSVGDRGPGHFEAFF. The CDR3 coding sequence is TGCAGCGTTGGGGACAGGGGTCCTGGGCACTTTGAAGCTTTCTTT.

Remarks on this clonotype: One end of the junction varies from germline; a read error may be responsible. The chain carries TRBV11-2 and TRBJ2-1, with 11 bases aligning to TRBD2. The CDR3 spans 15 residues. Germline V CDR1 and CDR2: SGHAT, FQNNGV. CDR3 amino acids: CASSLEVSGRAEQSF. CDR3 in DNA: TGTGCCAGTAGCTTAGAAGTTAGCGGGAGGGCTGAGCAGTCCTTC.